A selection of T cell receptor beta chains follows, all from one sample in a study of blood T cell repertoires in COVID-19. TCRdb's copy holds only in-frame clones and misses some; the assay was immunoSEQ multiplex PCR. The table shows about 230,000 clones, with 65% to 85% occurring only once. The sequencing input was peripheral blood. The receptors were sampled from a man in his forties or fifties with acute or convalescent COVID-19. Each CDR3 is given with its conserved first and last residue. The D gene is left open where the match is weak. The size of a clone is reported for some rows only, either as once, few or many, or as a class for expanded clones.

>once|TRBJ1-1|TRBV25-1|TRBD1
TGTGCCAGCAGTGGATGGACAGGGAGGACTGAAGCTTTCTTT
CASSGWTGRTEAFF
>-|TRBJ2-7|TRBV10-2|-
TGCGCCAGCAGTGAGTCTGACAGAACCTACGAGCAGTACTTC
CASSESDRTYEQYF
>-|TRBJ2-1|TRBV25-1|TRBD1
TGTGCCAGCTTACAGGGGGCCCCCTACAATGAGCAGTTCTTC
CASLQGAPYNEQFF
>-|TRBJ2-7|TRBV6-2/TRBV6-3|-
TGTGCCAGCAGTTCCATCTCGACAGGATTTACCTACGAGCAGTACTTC
CASSSISTGFTYEQYF
>-|TRBJ1-2|TRBV5-8|TRBD1
TGTGCCAGCAGCTTTCAGGGGGCAGAGAACTATGGCTACACCTTC
CASSFQGAENYGYTF
>few|TRBJ2-2|TRBV7-2|TRBD2
TGTGCCAGCAGCCCAAAGACTAGCTCTTCGGGCACCGGGGAGCTGTTTTTT
CASSPKTSSSGTGELFF
>-|TRBJ1-2|TRBV15|TRBD1
TGTGCCACCAGCAGACCCGGGACAGTCGGCTACACCTTC
CATSRPGTVGYTF
>few|TRBJ1-3|TRBV7-8|TRBD1
TGTGCCAGCAGCCGGACAGGGCCTTACTCTGGAAACACCATATATTTT
CASSRTGPYSGNTIYF
>once|TRBJ2-1|TRBV5-4|TRBD2
TGTGCCAGCAGCTCGTGGACTAGCGGGAACAATGAGCAGTTCTTC
CASSSWTSGNNEQFF
>-|TRBJ2-5|TRBV5-1|TRBD1
TGCGCCAGCTCAAGAACAGGGGGAATGGAGACCCAGTACTTC
CASSRTGGMETQYF
>-|TRBJ1-6|TRBV12-3/TRBV12-4|-
TGTGCCAGCAGTTTAACTGGGGAGACACCCCTCCACTTT
CASSLTGETPLHF
>-|TRBJ2-3|TRBV27|TRBD2
TGTGCCAGCAGTTCCCCGAGCGGGATTCGGACAGATACGCAGTATTTT
CASSSPSGIRTDTQYF
>-|TRBJ2-2|TRBV7-2|-
TGTGCCAGCAGCCCTCGCTCTAGGGGGAACACCGGGGAGCTGTTTTTT
CASSPRSRGNTGELFF
>-|TRBJ1-5|TRBV6-5|-
TGTGCCAGCGAATCAGGGCCCCACAATCAGCCCCAGCATTTT
CASESGPHNQPQHF
>-|TRBJ2-2|TRBV5-5|-
TGTGCCAGCAGCTTCGGGGGGCCGGGCACCGGGGAGCTGTTTTTT
CASSFGGPGTGELFF
>-|TRBJ1-3|TRBV30|-
TGTGCCTGGAGCGTCGACTACGATCTACGTGGAAACACCATATATTTT
CAWSVDYDLRGNTIYF
>-|TRBJ2-3|TRBV4-1|TRBD2
TGCGCCAGCGCCGGGGGGCCTGTAGCGGGAGGAATGACAGATACGCAGTATTTT
CASAGGPVAGGMTDTQYF
>-|TRBJ1-2|TRBV7-2|-
TGTGCCAGCAGCTTAAGAAGGGGCGGTGGCTACACCTTC
CASSLRRGGGYTF
>-|TRBJ2-1|TRBV11-2|TRBD2
TGTGCCAGCAGGCCAACTAGCGGGACTAACAATGAGCAGTTCTTC
CASRPTSGTNNEQFF
>-|TRBJ2-2|TRBV11-2|TRBD1
TGTGCCAGCAGCTTAGTCCCCCAGGGGGCGGCCGGGGAGCTGTTTTTT
CASSLVPQGAAGELFF
>-|TRBJ1-1|TRBV19|-
TGTGCCAGTAGTCTAACAGGGAACACTGAAGCTTTCTTT
CASSLTGNTEAFF
>-|TRBJ1-1|TRBV5-4|-
TGTGCCAGCAGCTTTGCCGGAGAAACTGAAGCTTTCTTT
CASSFAGETEAFF
>-|TRBJ1-2|TRBV5-1|TRBD1
TGCGCCAGCAGCTTGGAGGGGACAGGGGTTGGCTACACCTTC
CASSLEGTGVGYTF
>-|TRBJ1-1|TRBV2|-
TGTGCCAGTACTTATGGGGGGGCGCGGACTGAAGCTTTCTTT
CASTYGGARTEAFF
>-|TRBJ2-7|TRBV29-1|-
TGCAGCGTTGGGTTTTCAGGGGTTCTCTACGAGCAGTACTTC
CSVGFSGVLYEQYF
>few|TRBJ1-2|TRBV18|-
TGTGCCAGCTCACCTTATTCGTCGGGGATTAACTATGGCTACACCTTC
CASSPYSSGINYGYTF
>few|TRBJ2-3|TRBV6-2/TRBV6-3|TRBD2
TGTGCCAGCAGTTTATTAGCGGGAGGGGAAGATACGCAGTATTTT
CASSLLAGGEDTQYF
>-|TRBJ1-1|TRBV29-1|-
TGCAGCGTTACAGGACCAGGGAACACTGAAGCTTTCTTT
CSVTGPGNTEAFF
>-|TRBJ2-5|TRBV4-3|TRBD2
TGCGCCAGCAGCCAATTCCTTCAACGAGCGGGGGAGACCCAGTACTTC
CASSQFLQRAGETQYF
>-|TRBJ2-4|TRBV7-9|-
TGTGCCAGCAGCATCCCGGGATCATCCGGAAACATTCAGTACTTC
CASSIPGSSGNIQYF
>-|TRBJ1-6|TRBV2|-
TGTGCCAGCAGTGAAGAGTGGGCAGAAAATTCACCCCTCCACTTT
CASSEEWAENSPLHF
>-|TRBJ2-2|TRBV6-2/TRBV6-3|TRBD2
TGTGCCAGCAGTTACGGACTAGCGGGAATAGATGGGACCGGGGAGCTGTTTTTT
CASSYGLAGIDGTGELFF
>-|TRBJ1-1|TRBV30|TRBD1
TGTGCCTGGACTGGGACAGGTGAAGCTTTCTTT
CAWTGTGEAFF
>-|TRBJ1-1|TRBV3-1/TRBV3-2|-
TGTGCCAGCAGCCCTTCAACCGAGTCGAACACTGAAGCTTTCTTT
CASSPSTESNTEAFF
>few|TRBJ1-4|TRBV6-6|TRBD1
TGTGCCAGCAGTTACGGACAGGGTGGTGAAAAACTGTTTTTT
CASSYGQGGEKLFF
>-|TRBJ1-1|TRBV9|-
TGTGCCAGCAGCGTAGTTTTGCGGACTGAAGCTTTCTTT
CASSVVLRTEAFF
>-|TRBJ2-1|TRBV2|TRBD2
TGTGCCAGCAGGACTACCGGGACTAGAGTAGGCGAGCAGTTCTTC
CASRTTGTRVGEQFF
>many|TRBJ1-1|TRBV5-1|-
TGCGCCAGCAGCTTGGCCCCGGGTCCCAACACTGAAGCTTTCTTT
CASSLAPGPNTEAFF
>-|TRBJ2-1|TRBV4-2|TRBD2
TGTGCCAGCAGCCAATTAGCGGGAGGGAACAATGAGCAGTTCTTC
CASSQLAGGNNEQFF
>once|TRBJ2-7|TRBV5-4|-
TGTGCCAGCAGCTTGGGTCTCGTCGGGAGCTCCTACGAGCAGTACTTC
CASSLGLVGSSYEQYF
>-|TRBJ1-3|TRBV7-2|-
TGTGCCAGCACCCAAAACTCTGGAAACACCATATATTTT
CASTQNSGNTIYF
>few|TRBJ1-2|TRBV2|TRBD1
TGTGCCAGCAGTGATCCCGGGACAGGATACTATGGCTACACCTTC
CASSDPGTGYYGYTF
>-|TRBJ2-7|TRBV11-2|TRBD2
TGTGCCAGCACCCTTAGCGGGAGCGGTTACGAGCAGTACTTC
CASTLSGSGYEQYF
>-|TRBJ1-1|TRBV19|TRBD1
TGTGCCAGTAGTGTCGGACAGGGCTCTGAAGCTTTCTTT
CASSVGQGSEAFF
>few|TRBJ2-7|TRBV4-3|-
TGCGCCAGCAGCCAAGACGAAGGGACAAGCTACGAGCAGTACTTC
CASSQDEGTSYEQYF
>-|TRBJ2-1|TRBV5-1|-
TGCGCCAGCAAGGACGGAACGGGGAATGAGCAGTTCTTC
CASKDGTGNEQFF
>few|TRBJ1-2|TRBV12-3/TRBV12-4|-
TGTGCCAGTTCCCAGGGGCAAGGCTACACCTTC
CASSQGQGYTF
>-|TRBJ1-1|TRBV6-2/TRBV6-3|TRBD1
TGTGCCAGCAGTTCAACCGGGACAGGTGGGAAAGCTTTCTTT
CASSSTGTGGKAFF